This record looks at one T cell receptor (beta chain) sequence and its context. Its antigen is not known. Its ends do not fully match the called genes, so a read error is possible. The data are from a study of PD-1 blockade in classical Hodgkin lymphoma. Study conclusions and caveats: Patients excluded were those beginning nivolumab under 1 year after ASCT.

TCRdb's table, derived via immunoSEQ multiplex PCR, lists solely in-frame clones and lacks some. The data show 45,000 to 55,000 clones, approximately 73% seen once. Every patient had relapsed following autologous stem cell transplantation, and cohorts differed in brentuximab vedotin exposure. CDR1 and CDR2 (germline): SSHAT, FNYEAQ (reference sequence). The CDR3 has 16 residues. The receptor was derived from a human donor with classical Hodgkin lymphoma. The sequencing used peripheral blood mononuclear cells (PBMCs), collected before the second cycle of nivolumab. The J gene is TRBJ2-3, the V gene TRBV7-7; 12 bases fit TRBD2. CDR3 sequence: CASSIGLAGSTDTQYF. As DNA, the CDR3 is TGTGCTAGCAGCATCGGACTAGCGGGAAGCACAGATACGCAGTATTTT. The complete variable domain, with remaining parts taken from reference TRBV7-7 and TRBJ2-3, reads GAGVSQSPRYKVTKRGQDVTLRCDPISSHATLYWYQQALGQGPEFLTYFNYEAQPDKSGLPSDRFSAERPEGSISTLTIQRTEQRDSAMYRCASSIGLAGSTDTQYFGPGTRLTVL.